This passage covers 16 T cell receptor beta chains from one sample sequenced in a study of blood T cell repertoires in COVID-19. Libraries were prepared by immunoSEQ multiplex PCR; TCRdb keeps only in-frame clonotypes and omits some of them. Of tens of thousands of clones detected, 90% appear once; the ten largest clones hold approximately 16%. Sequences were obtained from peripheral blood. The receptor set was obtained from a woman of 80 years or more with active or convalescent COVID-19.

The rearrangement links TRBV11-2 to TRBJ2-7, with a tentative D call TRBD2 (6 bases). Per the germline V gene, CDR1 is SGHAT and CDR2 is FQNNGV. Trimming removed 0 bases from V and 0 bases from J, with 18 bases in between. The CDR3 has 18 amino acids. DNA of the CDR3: TGTGCCAGCAGCTTAGATGGGACGGGGGAAATAACCTCCTACGAGCAGTACTTC. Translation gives CASSLDGTGEITSYEQYF.

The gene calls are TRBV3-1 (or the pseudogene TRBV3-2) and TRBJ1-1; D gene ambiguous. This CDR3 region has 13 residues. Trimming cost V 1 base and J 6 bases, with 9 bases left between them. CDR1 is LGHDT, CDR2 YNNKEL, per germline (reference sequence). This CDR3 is CASSQAGRAEAFF. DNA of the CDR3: TGTGCCAGCAGCCAAGCCGGGAGGGCTGAAGCTTTCTTT.

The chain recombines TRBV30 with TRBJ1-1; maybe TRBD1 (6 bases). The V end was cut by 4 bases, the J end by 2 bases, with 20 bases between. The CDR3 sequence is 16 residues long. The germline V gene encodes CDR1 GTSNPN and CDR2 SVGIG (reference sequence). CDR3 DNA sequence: TGTGCCTGGATCAAATTGGGCCCAGGGGACAACACTGAAGCTTTCTTT. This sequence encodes CAWIKLGPGDNTEAFF.

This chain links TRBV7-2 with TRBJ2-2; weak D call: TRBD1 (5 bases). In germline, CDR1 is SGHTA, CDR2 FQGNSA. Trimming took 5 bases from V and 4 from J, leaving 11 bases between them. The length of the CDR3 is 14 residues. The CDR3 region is CASSLRQTTGELFF. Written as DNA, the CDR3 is TGTGCCAGCAGCCTCCGACAGACCACCGGGGAGCTGTTTTTT.

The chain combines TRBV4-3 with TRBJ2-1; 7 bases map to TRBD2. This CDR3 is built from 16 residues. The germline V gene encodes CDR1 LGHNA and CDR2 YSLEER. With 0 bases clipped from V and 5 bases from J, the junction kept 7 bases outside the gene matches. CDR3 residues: CASSQEGLPNNNEQFF. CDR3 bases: TGCGCCAGCAGCCAAGAGGGACTACCAAATAACAATGAGCAGTTCTTC.

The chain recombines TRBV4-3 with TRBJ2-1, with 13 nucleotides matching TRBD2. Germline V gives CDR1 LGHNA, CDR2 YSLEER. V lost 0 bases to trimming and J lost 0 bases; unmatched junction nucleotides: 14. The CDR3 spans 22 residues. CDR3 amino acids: CASSQDLGGGLAGAPSYNEQFF. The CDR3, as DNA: TGCGCCAGCAGCCAAGATCTAGGAGGCGGACTAGCGGGGGCCCCCTCCTACAATGAGCAGTTCTTC.

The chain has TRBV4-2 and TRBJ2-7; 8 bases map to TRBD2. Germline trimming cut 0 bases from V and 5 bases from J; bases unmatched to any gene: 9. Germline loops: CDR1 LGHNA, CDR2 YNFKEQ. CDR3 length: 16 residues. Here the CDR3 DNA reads TGTGCCAGCAGCCAAGATCCCCGGGGGGGCTCGCACGAGCAGTACTTC. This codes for CASSQDPRGGSHEQYF.

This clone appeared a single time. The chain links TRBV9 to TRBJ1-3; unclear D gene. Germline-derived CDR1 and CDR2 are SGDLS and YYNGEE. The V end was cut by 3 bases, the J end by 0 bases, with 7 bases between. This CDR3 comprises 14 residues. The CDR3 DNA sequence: TGTGCCAGCAGCGCCACAGACTCTGGAAACACCATATATTTT. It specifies CASSATDSGNTIYF.

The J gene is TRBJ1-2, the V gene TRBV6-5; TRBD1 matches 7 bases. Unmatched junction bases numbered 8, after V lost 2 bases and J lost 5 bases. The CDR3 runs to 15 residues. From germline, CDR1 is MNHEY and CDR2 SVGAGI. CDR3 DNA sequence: TGTGCCAGCAGTTACACCGGGACAGACTATTATGGCTACACCTTC. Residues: CASSYTGTDYYGYTF.

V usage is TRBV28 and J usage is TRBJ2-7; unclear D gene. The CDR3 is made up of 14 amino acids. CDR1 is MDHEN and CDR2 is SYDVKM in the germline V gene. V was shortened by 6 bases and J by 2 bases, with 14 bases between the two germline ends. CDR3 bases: TGTGCCAGCAGCCCCCGAGTCCGAACCTACGAGCAGTACTTC. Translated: CASSPRVRTYEQYF.

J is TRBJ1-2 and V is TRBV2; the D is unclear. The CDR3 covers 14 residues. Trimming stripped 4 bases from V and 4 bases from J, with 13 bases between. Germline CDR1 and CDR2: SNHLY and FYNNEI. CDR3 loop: CASSGHPSGYGYTF. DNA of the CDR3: TGTGCCAGCAGTGGGCACCCCAGTGGCTATGGCTACACCTTC.

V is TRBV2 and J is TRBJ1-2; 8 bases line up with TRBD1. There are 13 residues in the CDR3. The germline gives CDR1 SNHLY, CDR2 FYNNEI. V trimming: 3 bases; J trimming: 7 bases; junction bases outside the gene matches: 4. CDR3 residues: CASSEQGAPGYTF. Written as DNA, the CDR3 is TGTGCCAGCAGTGAGCAGGGGGCGCCTGGCTACACCTTC.

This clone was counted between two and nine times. CDR3 bases: TGTGCCAGCAGCCATAGCGGGGCGAATGAGCAGTTCTTC. Translating it yields CASSHSGANEQFF. The gene calls are TRBV6-5 and TRBJ2-1; TRBD2 agrees at 8 bases. The germline V gene has CDR1 MNHEY and CDR2 SVGAGI. The length of the CDR3 is 13 residues. V was pared by 6 bases and J by 7 bases, with 5 bases of the junction left unmatched.

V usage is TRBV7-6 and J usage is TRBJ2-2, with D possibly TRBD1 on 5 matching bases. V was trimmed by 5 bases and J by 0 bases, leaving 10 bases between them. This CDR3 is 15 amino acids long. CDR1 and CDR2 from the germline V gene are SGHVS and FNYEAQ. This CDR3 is CASSGRATNTGELFF. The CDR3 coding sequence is TGTGCCAGCAGCGGCAGGGCAACGAACACCGGGGAGCTGTTTTTT.

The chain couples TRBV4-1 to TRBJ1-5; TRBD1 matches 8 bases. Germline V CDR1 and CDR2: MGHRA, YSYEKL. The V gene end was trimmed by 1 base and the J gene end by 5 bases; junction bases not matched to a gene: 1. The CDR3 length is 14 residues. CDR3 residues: CASSQGQGYQPQHF. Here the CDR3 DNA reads TGCGCCAGCAGCCAAGGACAGGGGTATCAGCCCCAGCATTTT.

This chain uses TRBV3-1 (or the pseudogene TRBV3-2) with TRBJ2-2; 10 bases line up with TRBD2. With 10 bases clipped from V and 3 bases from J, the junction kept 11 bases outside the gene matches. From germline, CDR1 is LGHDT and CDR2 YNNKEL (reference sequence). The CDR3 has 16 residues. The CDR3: CANLAGAGWDTGELFF. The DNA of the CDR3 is TGTGCCAACCTAGCGGGGGCAGGGTGGGACACCGGGGAGCTGTTTTTT.